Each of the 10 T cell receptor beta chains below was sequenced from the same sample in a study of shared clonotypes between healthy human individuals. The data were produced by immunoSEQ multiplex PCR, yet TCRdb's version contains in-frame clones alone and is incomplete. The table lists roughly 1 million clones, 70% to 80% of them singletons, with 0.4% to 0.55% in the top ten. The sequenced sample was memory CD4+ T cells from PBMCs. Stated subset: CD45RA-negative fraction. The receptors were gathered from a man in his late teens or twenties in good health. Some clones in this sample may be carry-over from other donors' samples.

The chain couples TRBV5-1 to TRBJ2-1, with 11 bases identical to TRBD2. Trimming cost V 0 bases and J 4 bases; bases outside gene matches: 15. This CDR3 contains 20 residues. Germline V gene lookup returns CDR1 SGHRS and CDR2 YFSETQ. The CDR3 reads CASSLVGGTSGRGRYNEQFF. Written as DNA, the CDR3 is TGCGCCAGCAGCTTGGTGGGGGGCACTAGCGGGAGAGGCCGGTACAATGAGCAGTTCTTC.

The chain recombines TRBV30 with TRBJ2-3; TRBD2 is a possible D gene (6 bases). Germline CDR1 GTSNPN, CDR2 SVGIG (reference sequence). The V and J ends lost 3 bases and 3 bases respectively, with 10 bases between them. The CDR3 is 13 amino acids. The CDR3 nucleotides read TGTGCCTGGAGCGAGGGAGGTACAGATACGCAGTATTTT. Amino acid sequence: CAWSEGGTDTQYF.

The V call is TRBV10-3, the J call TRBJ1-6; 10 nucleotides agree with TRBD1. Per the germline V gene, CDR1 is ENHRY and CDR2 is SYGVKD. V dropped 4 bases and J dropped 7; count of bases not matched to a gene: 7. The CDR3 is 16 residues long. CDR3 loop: CAISGDRGLANSPLHF. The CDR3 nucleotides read TGTGCCATCAGTGGGGACAGGGGTCTGGCGAATTCACCCCTCCACTTT.

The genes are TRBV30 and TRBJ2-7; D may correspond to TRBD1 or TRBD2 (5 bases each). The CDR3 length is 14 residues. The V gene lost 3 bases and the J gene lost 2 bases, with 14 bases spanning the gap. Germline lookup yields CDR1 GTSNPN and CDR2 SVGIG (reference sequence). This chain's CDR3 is CAWSAGTDTYEQYF. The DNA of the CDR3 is TGTGCCTGGAGCGCCGGGACGGACACCTACGAGCAGTACTTC.

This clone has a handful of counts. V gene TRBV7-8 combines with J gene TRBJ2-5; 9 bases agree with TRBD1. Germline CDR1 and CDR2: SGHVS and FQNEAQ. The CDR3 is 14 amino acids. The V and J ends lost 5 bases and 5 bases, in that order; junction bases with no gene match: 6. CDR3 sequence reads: CASSPTGGSETQYF. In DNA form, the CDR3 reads TGTGCCAGCAGCCCAACAGGGGGCAGTGAGACCCAGTACTTC. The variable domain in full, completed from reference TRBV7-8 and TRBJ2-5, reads GAGVSQSPRYKVAKRGQDVALRCDPISGHVSLFWYQQALGQGPEFLTYFQNEAQLDKSGLPSDRFFAERPEGSVSTLKIQRTQQEDSAVYLCASSPTGGSETQYFGPGTRLLVL.

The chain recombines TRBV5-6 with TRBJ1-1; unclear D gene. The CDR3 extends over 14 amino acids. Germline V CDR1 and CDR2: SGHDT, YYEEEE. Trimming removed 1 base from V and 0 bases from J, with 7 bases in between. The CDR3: CASSLLLMNTEAFF. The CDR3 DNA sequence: TGTGCCAGCAGCTTGTTGCTGATGAACACTGAAGCTTTCTTT.

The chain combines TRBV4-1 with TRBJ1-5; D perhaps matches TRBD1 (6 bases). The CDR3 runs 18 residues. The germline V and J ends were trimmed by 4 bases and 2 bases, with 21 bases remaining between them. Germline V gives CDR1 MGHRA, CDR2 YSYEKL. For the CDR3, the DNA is TGCGCCAGCAGCCGCATAAACCTCTCAGGGGCTGGCAATCAGCCCCAGCATTTT. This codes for CASSRINLSGAGNQPQHF.

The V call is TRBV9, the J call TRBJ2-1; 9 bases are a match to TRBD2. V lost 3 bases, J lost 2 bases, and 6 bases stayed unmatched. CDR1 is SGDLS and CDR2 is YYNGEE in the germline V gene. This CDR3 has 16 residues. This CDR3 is CASSATAGGAYNEQFF. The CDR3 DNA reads TGTGCCAGCAGCGCCACCGCGGGAGGGGCCTACAATGAGCAGTTCTTC.

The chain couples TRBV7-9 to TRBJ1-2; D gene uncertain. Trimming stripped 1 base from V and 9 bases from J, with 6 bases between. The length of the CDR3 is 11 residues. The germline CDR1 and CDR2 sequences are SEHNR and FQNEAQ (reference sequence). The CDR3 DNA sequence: TGTGCCAGCAGCTTAGATCCAAGCTACACCTTC. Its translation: CASSLDPSYTF.

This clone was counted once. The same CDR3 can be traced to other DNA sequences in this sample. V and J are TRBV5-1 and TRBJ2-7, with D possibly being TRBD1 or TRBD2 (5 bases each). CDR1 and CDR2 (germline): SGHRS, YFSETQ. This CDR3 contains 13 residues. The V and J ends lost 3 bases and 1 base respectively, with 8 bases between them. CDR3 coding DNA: TGCGCCAGCAGCTGGGGACCATCCTACGAGCAGTACTTC. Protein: CASSWGPSYEQYF. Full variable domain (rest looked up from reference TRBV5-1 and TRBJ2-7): KAGVTQTPRYLIKTRGQQVTLSCSPISGHRSVSWYQQTPGQGLQFLFEYFSETQRNKGNFPGRFSGRQFSNSRSEMNVSTLELGDSALYLCASSWGPSYEQYFGPGTRLTVT.